This T cell receptor (beta chain) comes out of a study of T cell responses to AZD1222 COVID-19 vaccine. Findings of the study overall: Close to half of all spike-specific TCRs reportedly target regions of the variants that are unmutated.

The protocol was immunoSEQ multiplex PCR, while the TCRdb copy is restricted to in-frame clones and leaves out a portion. The sample has about 130,000 clones; around 90% are singletons. The CDR3 consists of 15 residues. Looked up from germline, CDR1 is SGHRS and CDR2 is YFSETQ. The junction had 2 bases not matched to a gene; V was cut back by 0 bases and J by 6 bases. Concerning this clone itself: Its antigen is not identified.

The rearrangement uses TRBV5-1 and TRBJ2-1; 11 bases agree with TRBD2. This clonotype was obtained from an adult in good health. The specimen was peripheral blood, collected on day 0 of AZD1222 vaccination. CDR3 loop: CASSLETSGSNEQFF. CDR3 DNA: TGCGCCAGCAGCTTGGAAACTAGCGGGAGCAATGAGCAGTTCTTC.